Each of the 20 T cell receptor beta chains below was sequenced from the same sample in a study of T cell repertoires in cytomegalovirus infection (dated by TCRdb to the late 2010s). The data were produced on an Illumina HiSeq 1500. The public sequencing data were trimmed at Q25 with fastp and processed into clonotypes with MiXCR by TCRdb, which kept only in-frame beta chains. Identical CDR3 proteins give one entry, which carries the most common genes and DNA. Present in this sample are 680,000 or so distinct CDR3 sequences, roughly 30% of which were seen just once. Over 15% of the sample is in the top ten clones. Sample treatment or condition, as interpreted from the label and publication: in vitro stimulation with specific CMV peptide epitopes to enrich CMV-specific T cells. These receptors lack a known antigen. Sequenced material: cultured PBMCs, taken from culture after CMV antigen stimulation. The source of these receptors is a human donor in good health (CMV status not recorded). Some clones in this sample may be carry-over from other donors' samples.

This clonotype was seen a few times. The chain employs TRBV10-3 and TRBJ2-3, with 11 bases identical to TRBD2. This CDR3 spans 16 amino acids. Germline V gene sequence: CDR1 ENHRY, CDR2 SYGVKD. V was clipped by 8 bases and J by 6 bases; unmatched bases: 13. The CDR3 coding sequence is TGTGCCATCCAGATAGCGGGGGGGCAACGATTGGATACGCAGTATTTT. Its protein is CAIQIAGGQRLDTQYF.

This clonotype has a count of ten or more. The chain is built from TRBV7-2 and TRBJ2-4; weak D call: TRBD2 (6 bases). Germline V CDR1 and CDR2: SGHTA, FQGNSA. The CDR3 length is 16 residues. The germline V and J ends were trimmed by 1 base and 5 bases, with 15 bases remaining between them. CDR3 bases: TGTGCCAGCAGCTTAGAGTCTTTAGCGGTGGAAAACATTCAGTACTTC. Its protein product is CASSLESLAVENIQYF.

This clonotype was detected only a few times. The chain joins TRBV5-4 to TRBJ1-4; D is perhaps TRBD1 (5 bases). The CDR3 is made up of 14 amino acids. CDR1 and CDR2 (germline): SGHNT, YYREEE (reference sequence). The germline V and J ends were trimmed by 4 bases and 4 bases, with 11 bases remaining between them. The CDR3 spells CASSGGGVNEKLFF. The CDR3, as DNA: TGTGCCAGCAGCGGTGGGGGTGTTAATGAAAAACTGTTTTTT.

This chain links TRBV29-1 with TRBJ2-7; 7 nucleotides align to TRBD2. This CDR3 is 13 amino acids long. V lost 0 bases and J lost 13; bases outside the gene matches: 12. The germline gives CDR1 SQVTM, CDR2 ANQGSEA. The CDR3 DNA reads as TGCAGCGTTGAAGAAGATCCAGCGGGAACCACCTACTTC. Translated: CSVEEDPAGTTYF.

This chain joins TRBV9 and TRBJ2-1, with a possible D match to TRBD2 (5 bases). Germline V gives CDR1 SGDLS, CDR2 YYNGEE. There are 15 residues in the CDR3. V lost 2 bases to trimming and J lost 2 bases, with 11 bases between them. The CDR3, as DNA: TGTGCCAGCAGCGTGGGGAGTCGCCCCTACAATGAGCAGTTCTTC. Its translation: CASSVGSRPYNEQFF. The whole variable domain, filled in from reference TRBV9 and TRBJ2-1, reads DSGVTQTPKHLITATGQRVTLRCSPRSGDLSVYWYQQSLDQGLQFLIQYYNGEERAKGNILERFSAQQFPDLHSELNLSSLELGDSALYFCASSVGSRPYNEQFFGPGTRLTVL.

The table lists this clonotype with many counts. J is TRBJ2-1 and V is TRBV7-2; 7 bases match TRBD2. The CDR3 is 15 amino acids. J was trimmed by 8 bases and V by 6 bases; bases with no gene match: 13. The germline V gene encodes CDR1 SGHTA and CDR2 FQGNSA. In nucleotides, the CDR3 is TGTGCCAGCAGTCCTGAACGGGGAGGGTGGTATGAGCAGTTCTTC. This codes for CASSPERGGWYEQFF.

This clonotype has just a few counts. The J gene is TRBJ1-5, the V gene TRBV6-5, with TRBD1 identical over 8 bases. With V trimmed by 8 bases and J by 7 bases, 7 bases remained unmatched. The V gene's germline CDR1 is MNHEY and CDR2 SVGAGI. The CDR3 sequence is 13 residues long. The CDR3 here is CASGRGQGQPQHF. Here the CDR3 DNA reads TGTGCCAGCGGCAGGGGGCAAGGGCAGCCCCAGCATTTT.

This clonotype showed up just a few times. The genes are TRBV11-2 and TRBJ2-1; maybe TRBD2 (5 bases). With 1 base removed from V and 2 bases from J, the gap between germline ends came to 9 bases. CDR1 and CDR2 from the germline V gene are SGHAT and FQNNGV. This CDR3 is 15 amino acids long. The CDR3 reads CASSLGRATYNEQFF. The CDR3 nucleotides read TGTGCCAGCAGCTTAGGGCGGGCTACCTACAATGAGCAGTTCTTC.

The V and J genes are TRBV12-3 or TRBV12-4 and TRBJ1-2; D may be TRBD1 (6 bases). The CDR3 consists of 13 residues. Trimming took off 5 bases at V and 6 bases at J, with 13 bases between the two ends. The CDR3 region is CASSGQSWDGYTF. DNA for the CDR3: TGTGCCAGCAGTGGACAGTCTTGGGATGGCTACACCTTC.

There are many counts of this clonotype. The chain combines TRBV7-2 with TRBJ1-1, with D hard to call. There are 14 residues in the CDR3. From germline, CDR1 is SGHTA and CDR2 FQGNSA. V shed 2 bases and J shed 1 base, with 8 bases lying between them. The CDR3: CASSLLVGNTEAFF. The CDR3 DNA follows: TGTGCCAGCAGCTTATTAGTGGGGAACACTGAAGCTTTCTTT.

The chain joins TRBV12-3 or TRBV12-4 to TRBJ1-1; TRBD1 might be the D (5 bases). The CDR3 has 13 residues. Trimming cost V 7 bases and J 4 bases, with 13 bases left between them. The CDR3 coding sequence is TGTGCCAGCACCCTGTCGGGGGGCACTGAAGCTTTCTTT. Translation gives CASTLSGGTEAFF.

The chain uses TRBV7-2 and TRBJ1-1; D is possibly TRBD1 (6 bases). CDR1 SGHTA and CDR2 FQGNSA come from the germline V gene. The CDR3 contains 15 residues. V gave up 1 base and J gave up 7 bases, with 16 bases separating them. DNA of the CDR3: TGTGCCAGCAGCTTAGAAGCCTGGACAGACAATGAAGCTTTCTTT. Translating gives CASSLEAWTDNEAFF.

The J gene is TRBJ2-7, the V gene TRBV6-5; D may be TRBD1 (6 bases). This CDR3 contains 14 residues. V shed 5 bases and J shed 3 bases, with 14 bases lying between them. Germline V gene data show CDR1 as MNHEY and CDR2 as SVGAGI. CDR3 coding DNA: TGTGCCAGCAGTGACGGCTTCAGGGGCTACGAGCAGTACTTC. Translation: CASSDGFRGYEQYF.

This clonotype was observed a few times. The chain is built from TRBV20-1 and TRBJ2-2, with 11 bases aligning to TRBD2. CDR1 is DFQATT, CDR2 SNEGSKA, per germline (reference sequence). V dropped 8 bases and J dropped 7; count of bases not matched to a gene: 9. The CDR3 contains 14 residues. The DNA of the CDR3 is TGCAGTACCTTAGCGGGAGGGCCGGGCGGGGAGCTGTTTTTT. Amino acid sequence: CSTLAGGPGGELFF.

This chain connects TRBV6-1 to TRBJ2-7; D might be TRBD1 or TRBD2, each matching 5 bases. Trimming shortened V by 6 bases and J by 2 bases, and 17 bases separated the two germline ends. CDR1 is MNHNS, CDR2 SASEGT, per germline. The CDR3 contains 15 residues. This chain's CDR3 is CASSRTSKGAYEQYF. In nucleotides, the CDR3 is TGTGCCAGCAGCCGGACATCCAAGGGAGCCTACGAGCAGTACTTC.

J is TRBJ2-3 and V is TRBV29-1; 11 bases line up with TRBD2. V lost 6 bases and J lost 6; bases outside the gene matches: 11. CDR3 length: 15 residues. Germline assignment: CDR1 SQVTM and CDR2 ANQGSEA. This chain's CDR3 is CSVRTSGRSTDTQYF. The DNA of the CDR3 is TGCAGCGTAAGGACTAGCGGGCGGTCGACGGATACGCAGTATTTT.

The rearrangement links TRBV20-1 to TRBJ2-1; 11 nucleotides agree with TRBD2. The CDR3 loop spans 14 amino acids. V dropped 0 bases and J dropped 7; count of bases not matched to a gene: 2. Germline V lookup: CDR1 DFQATT, CDR2 SNEGSKA (reference sequence). CDR3 bases: TGCAGTGCTAGAGATACTAGCGGGAGTAATGAGCAGTTCTTC. Amino acid sequence: CSARDTSGSNEQFF.

This clonotype turned up a few times. Sequence at one end of the junction differs from germline and may be a read error. The rearrangement links TRBV4-1 to TRBJ2-3, with TRBD2 as a possible D gene (5 bases). CDR1 MGHRA and CDR2 YSYEKL come from the germline V gene. CDR3 length: 15 residues. The CDR3 spells CASSQAYSSTDTQYF. DNA for the CDR3: TGCGCCAGCAGCCAAGCTTACTCTAGCACCGATACGCAGTATTTT.

This clonotype was recorded a few times. The chain is built from TRBV6-5 and TRBJ2-1; 7 bases match TRBD1. CDR3 size: 16 residues. CDR1 is MNHEY and CDR2 is SVGAGI in the germline V gene. The V segment lost 5 bases and the J segment 8 bases; nucleotides outside the gene matches: 15. The CDR3 sequence: CASSPPALTGRDEQFF. In nucleotides, the CDR3 is TGTGCCAGCAGTCCCCCCGCCCTGACAGGGCGCGATGAGCAGTTCTTC.

This clonotype was found a few times. The V call is TRBV27, the J call TRBJ1-1; D gene ambiguous. This CDR3 has 10 amino acids. V lost 0 bases and J lost 11, with 4 bases in between. Germline-derived CDR1 and CDR2 are MNHEY and SMNVEV (reference sequence). CDR3 coding DNA: TGTGCCAGCAGTTTATCGAGTGCTTTCTTT. This translates into CASSLSSAFF.